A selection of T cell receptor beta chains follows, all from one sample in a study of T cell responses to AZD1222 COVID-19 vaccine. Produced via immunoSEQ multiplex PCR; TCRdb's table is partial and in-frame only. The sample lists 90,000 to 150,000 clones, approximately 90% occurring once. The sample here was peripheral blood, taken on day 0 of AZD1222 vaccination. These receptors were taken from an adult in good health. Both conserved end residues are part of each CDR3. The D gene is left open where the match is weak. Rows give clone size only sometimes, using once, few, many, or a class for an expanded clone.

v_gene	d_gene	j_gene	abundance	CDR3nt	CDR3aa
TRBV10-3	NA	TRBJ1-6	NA	TGTGCCATCAGTGACCCCCAGAGCTCCTATAATTCACCCCTCCACTTT	CAISDPQSSYNSPLHF
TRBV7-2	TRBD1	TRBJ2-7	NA	TGTGCCAGCAGCTCAACCGGGGACAGTTACGAGCAGTACTTC	CASSSTGDSYEQYF
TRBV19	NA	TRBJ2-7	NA	TGTGCCAGTAGTTTGACGGGAACTTCCTACGAGCAGTACTTC	CASSLTGTSYEQYF
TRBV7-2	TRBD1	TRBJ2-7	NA	TGTGCCAGCAGCCGGACAGGAGAGGTGTACGAGCAGTACTTC	CASSRTGEVYEQYF
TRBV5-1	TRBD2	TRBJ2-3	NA	TGCGCCAGCAGCTCCTCTTTTCTAGCGGGGGGGACAGATACGCAGTATTTT	CASSSSFLAGGTDTQYF
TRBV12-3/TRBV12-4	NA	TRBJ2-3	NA	TGTGCCAGCAGTCTACAACGCACAGATACGCAGTATTTT	CASSLQRTDTQYF
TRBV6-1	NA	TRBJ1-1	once	TGTGCCAGCAGTGAGTCCAGGGTACACGGTAGGGACACTGAAGCTTTCTTT	CASSESRVHGRDTEAFF
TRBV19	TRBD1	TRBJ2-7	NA	TGTGCCAGTACCCCGGACAGGGGTTACGAGCAGTACTTC	CASTPDRGYEQYF
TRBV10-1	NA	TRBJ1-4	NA	TGCGCCAGCAGTGTTGTGCGTCTGGAAAAACTGTTTTTT	CASSVVRLEKLFF
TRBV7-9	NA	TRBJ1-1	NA	TGTGCCAGCAGCGTGGAAGGGGGGACTGAAGCTTTCTTT	CASSVEGGTEAFF